The rows below give T cell receptor beta chains drawn from one sample of a study of Tregs in tolerant kidney transplant recipients. TCRdb's table, derived via immunoSEQ multiplex PCR, lists solely in-frame clones and lacks some. The sample consists of about 83,000 clones, more than 95% of them appearing once. This sample comprised CD4+ T cells from blood, obtained before the transplant. Receptor source: a human donor who received a combined kidney and bone marrow transplant. CDR3s leave out the opening cysteine and the closing phenylalanine or tryptophan. Some rows mark clone size as missing; the rest say once, few, many or name a class of expanded clone.

>TRBV4-1|.|12|TRBJ1-4
ASSHVRASEKLF
>TRBV7-3|.|11|TRBJ2-2
ASSFLNTGELF
>TRBV28|.|12|TRBJ2-1
ASRTGGQRNEQF
>TRBV29-1|.|11|TRBJ2-1
SVRTSGGNEQF
>TRBV19|few|14|TRBJ1-4
ASSIGGLSGSEKLF
>TRBV6-5|.|12|TRBJ1-5
ASSSPGVGQPQH
>TRBV29-1|.|13|TRBJ1-2
SVAMGQGVGYGYT
>TRBV7-2|.|13|TRBJ1-1
ASSFFRQSDTEAF
>TRBV5-6|.|12|TRBJ1-5
ASSLVDSTQPQH
>TRBV4-1|.|15|TRBJ1-6
ASSQERPTSSNSPLH
>TRBV9|.|13|TRBJ2-7
ASSVLGTGKHEQY
>TRBV6-5|once|14|TRBJ2-7
ASSYNSGRGSSEQY
>TRBV5-1|once|13|TRBJ2-7
ASSPDGQLAYEQY
>TRBV27|.|11|TRBJ1-2
ASRRNTGSGYT
>TRBV6-5|.|13|TRBJ2-7
ASSFTMDRANEQY
>TRBV9|.|16|TRBJ2-1
ASSERLAGGSSYNEQF
>TRBV6-4|.|14|TRBJ1-5
ASTPGQFDSNQPQH
>TRBV11-2|once|11|TRBJ2-7
ASSRSRGGEQY
>TRBV7-8|.|13|TRBJ2-1
ASSPRQAGYNEQF
>TRBV19|.|14|TRBJ2-7
ASSPRGSGGIYEQY
>TRBV5-4|.|15|TRBJ1-1
ASSPGGEYWMNTGAF
>TRBV11-3|.|13|TRBJ2-2
ASSYRGANTGELF
>TRBV9|.|12|TRBJ1-4
ASSVGRGSEKLF
>TRBV30|.|10|TRBJ2-3
AWSPREDTQY
>TRBV6-6|once|14|TRBJ1-2
ASSYSDPSGGYGYT
>TRBV11-1|once|10|TRBJ1-2
ASSSRALGYT
>TRBV19|.|11|TRBJ2-5
ASSVLAQETQY
>TRBV7-7|.|13|TRBJ2-1
ASSRSGGQYNEQF
>TRBV10-1|.|15|TRBJ2-1
ASSEWGRQGNYNEQF
>TRBV7-6|.|12|TRBJ2-3
ASSHRSPTDTQY
>TRBV5-1|once|14|TRBJ2-1
ASSLASGGANNEQF
>TRBV7-9|.|11|TRBJ2-3
ASSLLGADTQY
>TRBV9|.|12|TRBJ1-1
ASSTETVNTEAF
>TRBV4-3|.|13|TRBJ2-3
ASSHGLVAADTQY
>TRBV5-1|.|13|TRBJ2-5
ASSWHRGGPETQY
>TRBV4-1|once|15|TRBJ2-5
ASSQDGLAGVRETQY
>TRBV30|.|10|TRBJ1-5
ASGQEDQPQH
>TRBV7-2|.|10|TRBJ2-1
ASSLRDRGAV
>TRBV18|.|13|TRBJ2-3
ASSPGLARTDTQY
>TRBV6-1|.|11|TRBJ1-2
ASKSGQRDGYT
>TRBV2|.|11|TRBJ2-1
ASRAGGRNEQF
>TRBV18|.|11|TRBJ1-5
ASTGLWDQPQH
>TRBV7-3|once|12|TRBJ2-1
ASSLDADRNEQF
>TRBV10-3|.|11|TRBJ1-5
AISGEGNQPQH
>TRBV6-5|.|12|TRBJ2-2
ASTRTGYAGELF
>TRBV4-2|.|12|TRBJ2-1
ASSSGQAYNEQF
>TRBV11-2|.|13|TRBJ2-5
ASSFQTSGGETQY
>TRBV5-4|.|10|TRBJ2-7
ASSLQSYEQY
>TRBV5-4|.|13|TRBJ2-1
ASSQDRGAYNEQF
>TRBV10-1|.|20|TRBJ2-7
ASSGRGSPTGTSGGTPYEQY
>TRBV10-1|.|16|TRBJ1-5
ASSTGTGGADGGQPQH
>TRBV5-4|.|13|TRBJ1-2
ASSGRTGGFGGYT
>TRBV7-2|.|11|TRBJ1-1
ASSLGPGGEAF
>TRBV4-3|.|13|TRBJ1-2
ASSRSRQGASGYT
>TRBV25-1|.|14|TRBJ1-1
ASSDVGGGMNTEAF
>TRBV30|few|10|TRBJ1-1
AWSVLAGEAF
>TRBV7-2|few|14|TRBJ2-7
ASSLAGAPPSSEQY
>TRBV4-1|.|12|TRBJ1-2
ASSQQTGGLGYT
>TRBV9|.|12|TRBJ2-7
ASSATGVPYEQY
>TRBV11-3|.|11|TRBJ1-1
ASAEDSFTEAF